This T cell receptor beta chain was documented in a study of PD-1 blockade in classical Hodgkin lymphoma. The study's findings and limits: Why the repertoires differ is still unclear, perhaps disease activity or prior therapy. Diversity in CD4+ TCRs, unlike that measured in CD8+ TCRs, had risen significantly by C4D1.

This clone appeared once. As yet, its antigen is unknown. The V end was cut by 7 bases, the J end by 8 bases, with 20 bases between. CDR1 and CDR2 (germline): MDHEN, SYDVKM. The CDR3 length is 14 residues. Profiling relied on immunoSEQ multiplex PCR, and the TCRdb table lists in-frame clones only, not all of them. The sample has roughly 49,000 clones, around 90% seen once. Noted time point: cycle 4 day 1 (C4D1), after 6 weeks of nivolumab. No patient escaped relapse after autologous stem cell transplantation, and brentuximab vedotin exposure varied. This sample comprised peripheral blood mononuclear cells (PBMCs), obtained before the fourth cycle of nivolumab. This receptor was obtained from a human donor with classical Hodgkin lymphoma. This sequence joins TRBV28 and TRBJ1-2; D uncertain. The CDR3 reads CASTPRGSIRGYTF. For the CDR3, the DNA is TGTGCCAGCACCCCTCGCGGCTCCATAAGGGGCTACACCTTC.